Shown below are 25 T cell receptor beta chains from a single sample sequenced in a study of cytomegalovirus exposure and HLA in healthy donors. Generated by immunoSEQ multiplex PCR, the TCRdb table keeps only in-frame clones and is missing some. The sample has some 100,000 clones, around nine tenths seen once; the top ten hold more than 2%. The specimen sequenced was PBMCs. These receptors were obtained from a woman between 18 and 29 years old in good health and CMV-seronegative.

This chain joins TRBV28 and TRBJ2-3, with TRBD2 matching 9 bases. The length of the CDR3 is 15 residues. Looked up from germline, CDR1 is MDHEN and CDR2 is SYDVKM. Trimming at V came to 6 bases and at J to 4 bases, leaving 8 bases not matched to a gene. The chain's CDR3 is CASRAYSGGSDTQYF. The CDR3 coding sequence is TGTGCCAGCAGGGCCTATAGCGGGGGTTCAGATACGCAGTATTTT.

The sample holds one count of this clone. The CDR3 coding sequence is TGTGCCAGCAGCCAAGCTCTAGACACCGGGGAGCTGTTTTTT. Translated: CASSQALDTGELFF. The V gene is TRBV4-2, the J gene TRBJ2-2; D not resolved. The CDR3 consists of 14 residues. Germline V gives CDR1 LGHNA, CDR2 YNFKEQ. Trimming stripped 1 base from V and 3 bases from J, with 6 bases between.

The CDR3 nucleotides read TGCGCCAGCAGCCCGGGACACCCTAATGAAAAACTGTTTTTT. As protein: CASSPGHPNEKLFF. The chain carries TRBV5-1 and TRBJ1-4, with D perhaps TRBD1 (6 bases). This CDR3 is built from 14 residues. V was pared by 4 bases and J by 3 bases, with 10 bases between. Germline V gives CDR1 SGHRS, CDR2 YFSETQ.

This chain's CDR3 is CASSPDGENEQFF. The CDR3 DNA follows: TGTGCCAGCAGCCCCGATGGGGAGAATGAGCAGTTCTTC. The V and J genes are TRBV7-9 and TRBJ2-1, with D possibly matching TRBD2 (5 bases). Per germline, CDR1 SEHNR and CDR2 FQNEAQ (reference sequence). The CDR3 length is 13 residues. Trimming took 5 bases from V and 7 from J, leaving 12 bases between them. Full variable domain (missing parts from reference TRBV7-9 and TRBJ2-1): DTGVSQNPRHKITKRGQNVTFRCDPISEHNRLYWYRQTLGQGPEFLTYFQNEAQLEKSRLLSDRFSAERPKGSFSTLEIQRTEQGDSAMYLCASSPDGENEQFFGPGTRLTVL.

Here the CDR3 DNA reads TGCAGCGTCCTCCATCAAGACAGAGGCTACACCTTC. Translation: CSVLHQDRGYTF. V is TRBV29-1 and J is TRBJ1-2; possibly TRBD1 for D (5 bases). Per germline, CDR1 SQVTM and CDR2 ANQGSEA. V was shortened by 6 bases and J by 8 bases, with 16 bases between the two germline ends. This CDR3 has 12 amino acids.

This chain links TRBV27 with TRBJ1-1; D gene unclear. Looked up from germline, CDR1 is MNHEY and CDR2 is SMNVEV (reference sequence). The CDR3 runs 14 residues. The V gene lost 8 bases and the J gene lost 0 bases, with 13 bases spanning the gap. CDR3 sequence: CASQQVLMNTEAFF. Here the CDR3 DNA reads TGTGCCAGCCAGCAGGTACTCATGAACACTGAAGCTTTCTTT.

The J gene is TRBJ1-1, the V gene TRBV28, with D possibly being TRBD1 (6 bases). Germline V gene lookup returns CDR1 MDHEN and CDR2 SYDVKM. V was pared by 6 bases and J by 7 bases, with 21 bases between. The CDR3 is 15 amino acids. The CDR3 region has the DNA TGTGCCAGCAGCCAAAGTTCCACCGGGACACTTGAAGCTTTCTTT. It encodes CASSQSSTGTLEAFF. The variable domain in full, completed from reference TRBV28 and TRBJ1-1, reads DVKVTQSSRYLVKRTGEKVFLECVQDMDHENMFWYRQDPGLGLRLIYFSYDVKMKEKGDIPEGYSVSREKKERFSLILESASTNQTSMYLCASSQSSTGTLEAFFGQGTRLTVV.

In its sample, this clone was seen a few times. This sequence joins TRBV28 and TRBJ2-7; the match to TRBD2 covers 10 bases. V gave up 7 bases and J gave up 0 bases; unmatched junction bases: 6. Per the germline V gene, CDR1 is MDHEN and CDR2 is SYDVKM. The length of the CDR3 is 15 residues. DNA of the CDR3: TGTGCCAGCACCGGCGGGACTAGCGTCTCCTACGAGCAGTACTTC. Translating gives CASTGGTSVSYEQYF.

V usage is TRBV4-3 and J usage is TRBJ2-1; TRBD2 agrees at 12 bases. Germline values: CDR1 LGHNA, CDR2 YSLEER. The CDR3 extends over 16 amino acids. Germline trimming cut 0 bases from V and 9 bases from J; bases unmatched to any gene: 6. The CDR3 nucleotides are TGCGCCAGCAGCCAAGACGCGACTAGCGGGAGCGTTGAGCAGTTCTTC. Amino acid sequence: CASSQDATSGSVEQFF.

The chain joins TRBV18 to TRBJ1-1; 7 nucleotides agree with TRBD1. The germline gives CDR1 KGHSH, CDR2 LQKENI. J was trimmed by 1 base and V by 4 bases; bases with no gene match: 6. The CDR3 contains 15 residues. CDR3 nucleotides: TGTGCCAGCTCACAACCGGGACAGAGGAACACTGAAGCTTTCTTT. Encoded protein: CASSQPGQRNTEAFF.

The chain uses TRBV28 and TRBJ2-7, with 8 bases that match TRBD2. The CDR3 sequence is 13 residues long. CDR1 is MDHEN, CDR2 SYDVKM, per germline. V lost 4 bases to trimming and J lost 3 bases; unmatched junction nucleotides: 2. As DNA, the CDR3 is TGTGCCAGCAGTTGGCGGGGGGTCTACGAGCAGTACTTC. This sequence encodes CASSWRGVYEQYF.

The J gene is TRBJ1-1, the V gene TRBV30; D is ambiguous. The CDR3 covers 11 residues. Germline V gene data show CDR1 as GTSNPN and CDR2 as SVGIG (reference sequence). V dropped 3 bases and J dropped 4 bases, with 6 bases sitting between them. CDR3 protein: CAWRYSTEAFF. The DNA of the CDR3 is TGTGCCTGGAGGTATAGCACTGAAGCTTTCTTT.

This chain links TRBV9 with TRBJ2-7, with D perhaps matching TRBD2 (7 bases). CDR3 length: 16 amino acids. V lost 4 bases, J lost 3 bases, and 20 bases lay in between. The germline V gene encodes CDR1 SGDLS and CDR2 YYNGEE. CDR3 protein: CASSPGGGTTIYEQYF. The CDR3 coding sequence is TGTGCCAGCAGCCCTGGGGGGGGGACAACAATCTACGAGCAGTACTTC.

The chain uses TRBV9 and TRBJ1-1, with TRBD1 as a possible D gene (5 bases). The V and J ends lost 0 bases and 7 bases respectively, with 10 bases between them. Looked up from germline, CDR1 is SGDLS and CDR2 is YYNGEE. The CDR3 covers 13 residues. In DNA form, the CDR3 reads TGTGCCAGCAGCGTAGAGCAGGGAAGTGAAGCTTTCTTT. As protein: CASSVEQGSEAFF.

The rearrangement joins TRBV11-2 to TRBJ2-7; 8 bases align to TRBD1. With V trimmed by 1 base and J by 6 bases, 8 bases remained unmatched. Germline V gene data show CDR1 as SGHAT and CDR2 as FQNNGV. The CDR3 has 15 residues. The CDR3 reads CASSLGFGDRGEQYF. CDR3 coding DNA: TGTGCCAGCAGCTTAGGCTTCGGTGACAGGGGCGAGCAGTACTTC.

The chain carries TRBV29-1 and TRBJ2-1; D gene ambiguous. Deletions cut 6 bases from V and 0 bases from J, with 18 bases between. Germline-derived CDR1 and CDR2 are SQVTM and ANQGSEA. This CDR3 is built from 16 residues. The CDR3 here is CSVPRALWSSYNEQFF. The CDR3 DNA reads as TGCAGCGTCCCCAGAGCCCTTTGGAGCTCCTACAATGAGCAGTTCTTC.

CDR3 bases: TGCGCCAGCAGCCAACAACAGGTCGCTCCTGAAGCTTTCTTT. This translates into CASSQQQVAPEAFF. The chain combines TRBV4-1 with TRBJ1-1, with a tentative D call TRBD1 (5 bases). In germline, CDR1 is MGHRA, CDR2 YSYEKL. With 2 bases removed from V and 6 bases from J, the gap between germline ends came to 13 bases. CDR3 size: 14 residues.

The chain uses TRBV15 and TRBJ1-3; D is ambiguous. The CDR3 totals 14 residues. CDR1 is LNHNV and CDR2 is YYDKDF in the germline V gene (reference sequence). V was pared by 3 bases and J by 0 bases, with 6 bases between. In nucleotides, the CDR3 is TGTGCCACCAGCAGGAGCTCCTCTGGAAACACCATATATTTT. It specifies CATSRSSSGNTIYF.

CDR3 residues: CAWSVGTAAYEQYF. The CDR3 nucleotides read TGTGCCTGGAGCGTCGGGACAGCGGCCTACGAGCAGTACTTC. The rearrangement uses TRBV30 and TRBJ2-7; 7 nucleotides agree with TRBD1. CDR3 length: 14 residues. Losses at the gene ends were 3 bases for V and 2 bases for J; bases not matched to a gene: 7. From germline, CDR1 is GTSNPN and CDR2 SVGIG (reference sequence).

The rearrangement links TRBV5-6 to TRBJ2-1; 10 nucleotides line up with TRBD2. Looked up from germline, CDR1 is SGHDT and CDR2 is YYEEEE. With 3 bases clipped from V and 8 bases from J, the junction kept 8 bases outside the gene matches. The CDR3 length is 15 residues. The CDR3 nucleotides read TGTGCCAGCAGCTCAGCCAGCGGGGGGGCAGATGAGCAGTTCTTC. Translation: CASSSASGGADEQFF.

The chain carries TRBV27 and TRBJ2-7; D is possibly TRBD1 (6 bases). V lost 6 bases and J 0 bases, leaving 9 bases between the germline ends. This CDR3 is built from 13 residues. The germline CDR1 and CDR2 sequences are MNHEY and SMNVEV (reference sequence). The CDR3 nucleotides read TGTGCCAGCAGCCGGACAGTCTCCTACGAGCAGTACTTC. Protein: CASSRTVSYEQYF.

The chain carries TRBV7-2 and TRBJ2-7, with 7 bases lining up with TRBD2. Germline lookup yields CDR1 SGHTA and CDR2 FQGNSA. The CDR3 length is 15 residues. Trimming took 1 base from V and 3 from J; bases not matched to a gene: 6. The CDR3 bases are TGTGCCAGCAGCTTAGAAGGGACTACGTACTACGAGCAGTACTTC. The encoded protein is CASSLEGTTYYEQYF.

This rearrangement joins TRBV9 to TRBJ2-1; D may be TRBD2 (7 bases). The CDR3 is made up of 13 amino acids. CDR1 SGDLS and CDR2 YYNGEE come from the germline V gene. With 3 bases removed from V and 5 bases from J, the gap between germline ends came to 9 bases. CDR3 in DNA: TGTGCCAGCAGCGAGGGGGGGGACAATGAGCAGTTCTTC. Translated: CASSEGGDNEQFF.

V is TRBV5-6 and J is TRBJ2-4, with unresolved D. CDR3 length: 12 residues. Per germline, CDR1 SGHDT and CDR2 YYEEEE. V lost 0 bases, J lost 11 bases, and 9 bases lay in between. CDR3 residues: CASSLGLSFQYF. The CDR3 DNA is TGTGCCAGCAGCTTGGGTCTGAGCTTTCAGTACTTC.

The chain has TRBV18 and TRBJ1-1; no clear D. Germline V gene lookup returns CDR1 KGHSH and CDR2 LQKENI. V was cut by 4 bases and J by 3 bases, with 12 bases left in between. CDR3 size: 14 residues. The CDR3 bases are TGTGCCAGCTCACAGCAGACGGGATACACTGAAGCTTTCTTT. This sequence encodes CASSQQTGYTEAFF.